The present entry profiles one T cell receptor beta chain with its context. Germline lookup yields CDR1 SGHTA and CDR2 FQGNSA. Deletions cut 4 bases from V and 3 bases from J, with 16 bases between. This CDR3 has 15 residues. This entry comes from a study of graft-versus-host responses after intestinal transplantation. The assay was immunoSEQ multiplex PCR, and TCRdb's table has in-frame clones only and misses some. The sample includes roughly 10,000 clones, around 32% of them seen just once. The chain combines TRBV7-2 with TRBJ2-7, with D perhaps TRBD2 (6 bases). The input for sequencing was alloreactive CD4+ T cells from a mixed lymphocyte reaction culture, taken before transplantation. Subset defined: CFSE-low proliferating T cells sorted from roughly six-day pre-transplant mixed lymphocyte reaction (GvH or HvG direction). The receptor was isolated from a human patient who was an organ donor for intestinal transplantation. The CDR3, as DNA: TGTGCCAGCAGCTCACGACTAGGTCGAAACTACGAGCAGTACTTC. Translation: CASSSRLGRNYEQYF.